This T cell receptor beta chain was sequenced for a study of naive and memory T cell subsets. An equimolar mix of two oligonucleotides served as the beta constant-region primer for TRBC1 and TRBC2. Using its own MiXCR run on the UMI-ligation and nested PCR reads, TCRdb lists one record per CDR3 protein. The repertoire has roughly 5,400 distinct CDR3 sequences, roughly 6.6% of them found once; the top ten carry roughly 40%. General study findings and limits: Diversity fell and Gini index rose from naive through CM, EM, EMRA. The power law exponent of TCR abundance differed between naive and memory cells.

This clonotype came up many times. Its antigen is unknown. Trimming cost V 0 bases and J 8 bases, with 13 bases left between them. CDR1 LNHNV and CDR2 YYDKDF come from the germline V gene (reference sequence). CDR3 length: 15 amino acids. Sample: effector memory CD8+ T cells from blood. Documented subset: effector memory, CD45RA- CD27-. This sequence originates from a human donor in good health. The chain uses TRBV15 and TRBJ1-4; no clear D gene. CDR3 DNA: TGTGCCACCAGCAGAGAACAAGCGCCCTTGGAAAAACTGTTTTTT. As protein: CATSREQAPLEKLFF. Full variable domain (rest looked up from reference TRBV15 and TRBJ1-4): DAMVIQNPRYQVTQFGKPVTLSCSQTLNHNVMYWYQQKSSQAPKLLFHYYDKDFNNEADTPDNFQSRRPNTSFCFLDIRSPGLGDTAMYLCATSREQAPLEKLFFGSGTQLSVL.